This entry describes one T cell receptor beta chain. Measured with immunoSEQ multiplex PCR; TCRdb has only the in-frame clones, and not every one. The repertoire holds about 210,000 clones, 92% seen once, with more than 0.95% in the top ten. This record comes from a study of blood T cell repertoires in COVID-19. Looking at the study overall: Some COVID-19 samples were acute and others convalescent; all came from the United States, Italy and Spain.

V lost 1 base, J lost 0 bases, and 16 bases lay in between. Germline assignment: CDR1 SGHTA and CDR2 FQGNSA. This CDR3 comprises 19 residues. The sequence derives from a man aged 25 to 40 with acute or convalescent COVID-19. V gene TRBV7-2 combines with J gene TRBJ2-6; tentative D call: TRBD2 (6 bases). The material sequenced was peripheral blood. In DNA, the CDR3 is TGTGCCAGCAGCTTAGATGGCCCGGGACTCTTCTCTGGGGCCAACGTCCTGACTTTC. It is translated as CASSLDGPGLFSGANVLTF.